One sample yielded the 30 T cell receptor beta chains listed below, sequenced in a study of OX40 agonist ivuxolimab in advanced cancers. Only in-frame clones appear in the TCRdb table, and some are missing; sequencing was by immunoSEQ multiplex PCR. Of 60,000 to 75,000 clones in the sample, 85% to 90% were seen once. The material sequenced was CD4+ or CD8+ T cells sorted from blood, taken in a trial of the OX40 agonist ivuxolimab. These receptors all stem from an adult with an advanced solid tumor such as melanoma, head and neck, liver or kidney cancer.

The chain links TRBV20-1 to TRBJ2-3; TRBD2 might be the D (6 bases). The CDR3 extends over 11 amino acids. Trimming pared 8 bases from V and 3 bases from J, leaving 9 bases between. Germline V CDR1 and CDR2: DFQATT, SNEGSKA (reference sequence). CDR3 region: CSFAGTDTQYF. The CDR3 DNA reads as TGCAGTTTTGCGGGGACAGATACGCAGTATTTT.

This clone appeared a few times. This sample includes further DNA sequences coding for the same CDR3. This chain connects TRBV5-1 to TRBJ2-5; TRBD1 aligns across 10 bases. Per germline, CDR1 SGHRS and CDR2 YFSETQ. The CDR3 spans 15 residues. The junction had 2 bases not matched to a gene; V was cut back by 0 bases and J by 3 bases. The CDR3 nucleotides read TGCGCCAGCAGCTTGGCCGGGACAGGGGAAGAGACCCAGTACTTC. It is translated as CASSLAGTGEETQYF.

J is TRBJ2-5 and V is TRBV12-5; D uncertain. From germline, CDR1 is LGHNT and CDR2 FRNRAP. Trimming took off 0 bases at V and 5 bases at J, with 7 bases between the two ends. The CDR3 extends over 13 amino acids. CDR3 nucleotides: TGTGCTAGTGGTTTGGTGGGCCGCGAGACCCAGTACTTC. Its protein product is CASGLVGRETQYF.

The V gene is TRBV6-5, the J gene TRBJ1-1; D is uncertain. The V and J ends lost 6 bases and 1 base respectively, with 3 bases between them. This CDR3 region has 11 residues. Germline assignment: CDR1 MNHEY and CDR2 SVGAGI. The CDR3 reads CASRENTEAFF. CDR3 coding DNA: TGTGCCAGCAGAGAGAACACTGAAGCTTTCTTT.

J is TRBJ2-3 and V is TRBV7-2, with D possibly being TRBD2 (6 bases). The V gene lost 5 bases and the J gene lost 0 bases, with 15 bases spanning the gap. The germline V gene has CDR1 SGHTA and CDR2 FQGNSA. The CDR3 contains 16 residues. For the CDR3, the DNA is TGTGCCAGCAGCCCGCTAGCGTGGCCTAGCACAGATACGCAGTATTTT. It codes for CASSPLAWPSTDTQYF.

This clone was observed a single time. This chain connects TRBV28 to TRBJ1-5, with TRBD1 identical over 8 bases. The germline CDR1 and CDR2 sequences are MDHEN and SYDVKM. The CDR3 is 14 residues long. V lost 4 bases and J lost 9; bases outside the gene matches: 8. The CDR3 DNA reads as TGTGCCAGCAGTTCAGGACAGGGCAAAGGGCCCCAGCATTTT. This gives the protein CASSSGQGKGPQHF.

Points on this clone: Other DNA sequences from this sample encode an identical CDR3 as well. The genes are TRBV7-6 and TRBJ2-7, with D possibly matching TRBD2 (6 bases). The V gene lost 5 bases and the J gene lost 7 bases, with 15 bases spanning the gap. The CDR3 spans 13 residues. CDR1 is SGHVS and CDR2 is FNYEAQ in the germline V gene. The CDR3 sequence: CASSPGLAVEQYF. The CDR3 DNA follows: TGTGCCAGCAGCCCGGGACTGGCCGTGGAGCAGTACTTC. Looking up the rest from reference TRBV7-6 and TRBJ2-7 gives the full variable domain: GAGVSQSPRYKVTKRGQDVALRCDPISGHVSLYWYRQALGQGPEFLTYFNYEAQQDKSGLPNDRFSAERPEGSISTLTIQRTEQRDSAMYRCASSPGLAVEQYFGPGTRLTVT.

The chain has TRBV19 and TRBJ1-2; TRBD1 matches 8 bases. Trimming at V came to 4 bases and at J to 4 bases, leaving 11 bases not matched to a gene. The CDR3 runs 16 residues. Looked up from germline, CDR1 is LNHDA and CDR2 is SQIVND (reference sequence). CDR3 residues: CASSRQTGEVSYGYTF. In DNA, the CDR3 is TGTGCCAGTAGTAGACAGACAGGGGAAGTTAGCTATGGCTACACCTTC.

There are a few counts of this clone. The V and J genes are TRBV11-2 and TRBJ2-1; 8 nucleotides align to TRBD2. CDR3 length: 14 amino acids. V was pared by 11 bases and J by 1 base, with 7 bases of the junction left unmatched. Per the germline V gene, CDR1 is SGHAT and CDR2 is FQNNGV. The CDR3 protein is CASGGFRSYNEQFF. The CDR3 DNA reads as TGTGCCTCGGGGGGGTTTCGGTCCTACAATGAGCAGTTCTTC.

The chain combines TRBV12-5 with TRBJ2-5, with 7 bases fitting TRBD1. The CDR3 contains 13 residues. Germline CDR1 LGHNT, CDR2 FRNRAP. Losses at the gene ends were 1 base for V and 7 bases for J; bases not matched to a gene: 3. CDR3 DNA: TGTGCTAGTGGTTTGGGGACAGGAGGGACCCAGTACTTC. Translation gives CASGLGTGGTQYF.

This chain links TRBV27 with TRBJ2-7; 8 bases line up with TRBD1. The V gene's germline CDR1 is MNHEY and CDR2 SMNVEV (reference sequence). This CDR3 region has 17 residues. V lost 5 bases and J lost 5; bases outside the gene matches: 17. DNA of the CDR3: TGTGCCAGCAGTCGCAGGGTGAGGGACAGGTCGGACCACGAGCAGTACTTC. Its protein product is CASSRRVRDRSDHEQYF.

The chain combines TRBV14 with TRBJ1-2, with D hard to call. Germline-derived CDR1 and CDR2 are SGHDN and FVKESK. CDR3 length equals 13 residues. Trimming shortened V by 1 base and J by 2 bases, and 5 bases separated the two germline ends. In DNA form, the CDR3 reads TGTGCCAGCAGCCAAGCTATAAACTATGGCTACACCTTC. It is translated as CASSQAINYGYTF.

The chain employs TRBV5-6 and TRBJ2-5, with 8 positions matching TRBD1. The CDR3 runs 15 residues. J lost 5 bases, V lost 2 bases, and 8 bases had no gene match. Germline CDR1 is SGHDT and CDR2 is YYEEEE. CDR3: CASSFVQGAGETQYF. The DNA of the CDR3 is TGTGCCAGCAGCTTTGTCCAGGGGGCGGGGGAGACCCAGTACTTC.

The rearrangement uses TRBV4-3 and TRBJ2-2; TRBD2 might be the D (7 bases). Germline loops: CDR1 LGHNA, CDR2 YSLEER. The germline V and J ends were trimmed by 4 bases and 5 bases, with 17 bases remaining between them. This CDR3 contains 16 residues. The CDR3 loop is CASSRRIGGATGELFF. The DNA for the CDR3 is TGCGCCAGCAGCCGCCGAATAGGGGGGGCGACCGGGGAGCTGTTTTTT.

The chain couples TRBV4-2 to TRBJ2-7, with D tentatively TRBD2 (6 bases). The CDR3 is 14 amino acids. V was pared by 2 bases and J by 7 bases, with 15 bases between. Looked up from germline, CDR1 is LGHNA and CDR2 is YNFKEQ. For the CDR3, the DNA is TGTGCCAGCAGCCAACCGGGACTCCTCATGGAGCAGTACTTC. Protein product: CASSQPGLLMEQYF.

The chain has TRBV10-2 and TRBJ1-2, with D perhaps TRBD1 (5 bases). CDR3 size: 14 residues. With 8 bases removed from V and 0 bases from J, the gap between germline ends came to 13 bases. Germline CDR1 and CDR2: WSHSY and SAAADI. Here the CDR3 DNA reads TGCGCCAGCCTAAGGGACGGAACTAACTATGGCTACACCTTC. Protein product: CASLRDGTNYGYTF.

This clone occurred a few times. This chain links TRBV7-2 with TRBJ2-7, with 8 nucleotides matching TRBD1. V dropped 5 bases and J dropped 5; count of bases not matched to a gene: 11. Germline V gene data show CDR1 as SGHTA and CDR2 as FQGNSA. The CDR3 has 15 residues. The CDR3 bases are TGTGCCAGCAGCCCGATGCGGACAGGGCTCCACGAGCAGTACTTC. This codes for CASSPMRTGLHEQYF.

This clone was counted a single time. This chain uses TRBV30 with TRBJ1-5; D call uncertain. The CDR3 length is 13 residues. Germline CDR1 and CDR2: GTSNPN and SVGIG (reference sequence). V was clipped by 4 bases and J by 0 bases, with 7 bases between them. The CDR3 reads CAWTYDSNQPQHF. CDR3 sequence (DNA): TGTGCCTGGACTTATGATAGCAATCAGCCCCAGCATTTT.

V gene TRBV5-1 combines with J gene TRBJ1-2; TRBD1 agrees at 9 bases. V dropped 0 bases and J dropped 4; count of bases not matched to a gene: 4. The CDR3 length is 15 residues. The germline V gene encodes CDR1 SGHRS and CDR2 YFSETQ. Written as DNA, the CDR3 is TGCGCCAGCAGCTTGGAGGACAGGGGATTCTATGGCTACACCTTC. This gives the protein CASSLEDRGFYGYTF. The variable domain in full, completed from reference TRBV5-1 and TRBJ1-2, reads KAGVTQTPRYLIKTRGQQVTLSCSPISGHRSVSWYQQTPGQGLQFLFEYFSETQRNKGNFPGRFSGRQFSNSRSEMNVSTLELGDSALYLCASSLEDRGFYGYTFGSGTRLTVV.

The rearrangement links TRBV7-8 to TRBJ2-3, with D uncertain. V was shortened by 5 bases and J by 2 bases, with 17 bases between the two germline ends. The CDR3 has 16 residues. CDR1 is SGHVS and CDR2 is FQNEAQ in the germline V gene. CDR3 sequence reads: CASSPHRQLYTDTQYF. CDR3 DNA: TGTGCCAGCAGCCCCCATAGGCAGCTATACACAGATACGCAGTATTTT.

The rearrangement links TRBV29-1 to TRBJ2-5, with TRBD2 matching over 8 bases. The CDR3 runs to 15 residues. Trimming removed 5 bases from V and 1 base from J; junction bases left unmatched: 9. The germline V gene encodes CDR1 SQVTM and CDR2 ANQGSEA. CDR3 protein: CSVTIGLAPQETQYF. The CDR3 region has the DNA TGCAGCGTTACGATTGGACTAGCTCCCCAAGAGACCCAGTACTTC.

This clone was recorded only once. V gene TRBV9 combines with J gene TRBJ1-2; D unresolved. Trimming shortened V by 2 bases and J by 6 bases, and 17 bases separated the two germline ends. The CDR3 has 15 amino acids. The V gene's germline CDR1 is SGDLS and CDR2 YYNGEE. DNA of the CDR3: TGTGCCAGCAGCGTGGCAGACGGTCGGAGAAATGGCTACACCTTC. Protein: CASSVADGRRNGYTF.

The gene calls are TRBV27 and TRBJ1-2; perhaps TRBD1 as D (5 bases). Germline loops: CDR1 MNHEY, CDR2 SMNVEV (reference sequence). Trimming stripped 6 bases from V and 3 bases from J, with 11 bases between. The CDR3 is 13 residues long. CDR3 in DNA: TGTGCCAGCAGCCAGGGAGTTTACTATGGCTACACCTTC. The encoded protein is CASSQGVYYGYTF.

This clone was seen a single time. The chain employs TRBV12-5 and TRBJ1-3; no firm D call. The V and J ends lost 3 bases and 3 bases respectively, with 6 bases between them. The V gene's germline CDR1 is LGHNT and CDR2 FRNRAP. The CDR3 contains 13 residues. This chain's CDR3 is CASGLAGGNTIYF. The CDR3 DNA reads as TGTGCTAGTGGTTTAGCTGGTGGAAACACCATATATTTT.

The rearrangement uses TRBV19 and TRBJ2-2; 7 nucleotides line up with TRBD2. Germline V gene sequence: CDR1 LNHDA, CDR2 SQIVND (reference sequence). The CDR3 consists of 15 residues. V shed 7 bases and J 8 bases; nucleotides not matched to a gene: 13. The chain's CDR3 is CASKSILAGAGELFF. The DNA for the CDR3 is TGTGCCAGTAAATCAATTCTTGCGGGAGCGGGGGAGCTGTTTTTT.

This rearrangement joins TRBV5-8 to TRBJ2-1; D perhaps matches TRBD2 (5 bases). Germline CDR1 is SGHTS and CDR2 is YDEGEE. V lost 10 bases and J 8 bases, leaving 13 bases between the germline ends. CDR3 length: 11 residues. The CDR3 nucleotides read TGTGCCGCAAGCCTCGGGGATGAGCAGTTCTTC. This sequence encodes CAASLGDEQFF.

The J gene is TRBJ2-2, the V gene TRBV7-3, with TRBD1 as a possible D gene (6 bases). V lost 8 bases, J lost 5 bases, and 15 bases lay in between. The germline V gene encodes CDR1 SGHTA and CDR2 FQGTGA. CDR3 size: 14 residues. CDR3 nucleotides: TGTGCCAGCGGTGGGGGCGTAAATACCGGGGAGCTGTTTTTT. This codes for CASGGGVNTGELFF.

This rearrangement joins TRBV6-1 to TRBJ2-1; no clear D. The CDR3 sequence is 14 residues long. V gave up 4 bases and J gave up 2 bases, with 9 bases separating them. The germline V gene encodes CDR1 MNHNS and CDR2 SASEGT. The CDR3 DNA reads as TGTGCCAGCAGTGGGGTTCGTACCTACAATGAGCAGTTCTTC. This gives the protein CASSGVRTYNEQFF.

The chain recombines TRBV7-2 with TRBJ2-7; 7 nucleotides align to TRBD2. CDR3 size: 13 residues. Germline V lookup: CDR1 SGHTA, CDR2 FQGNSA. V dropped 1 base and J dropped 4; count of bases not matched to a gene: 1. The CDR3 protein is CASSLGGGYEQYF. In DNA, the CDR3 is TGTGCCAGCAGCTTAGGGGGGGGTTACGAGCAGTACTTC.

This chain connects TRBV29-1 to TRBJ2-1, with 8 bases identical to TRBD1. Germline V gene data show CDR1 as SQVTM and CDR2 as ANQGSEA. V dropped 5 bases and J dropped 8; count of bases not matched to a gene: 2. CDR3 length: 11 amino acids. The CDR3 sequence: CSVYRGYEQFF. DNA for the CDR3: TGCAGCGTTTACAGGGGGTATGAGCAGTTCTTC.